The 8 T cell receptor beta chains presented below share a single source sample, sequenced in a study of cytomegalovirus exposure and HLA in healthy donors. Use of 60 Vbeta and 13 Jbeta primers characterized the PCR. The protocol was immunoSEQ multiplex PCR, while the TCRdb copy is restricted to in-frame clones and leaves out a portion. This sample has roughly 140,000 clones, with approximately 78% found just once. The sample comprised PBMCs. The receptors stem from a woman aged 40 to 50 in good health and CMV-seropositive.

The rearrangement links TRBV28 to TRBJ2-7, with 7 positions matching TRBD1. The V segment lost 2 bases and the J segment 0 bases; nucleotides outside the gene matches: 4. Germline V gene sequence: CDR1 MDHEN, CDR2 SYDVKM. This CDR3 is 15 amino acids long. The DNA for the CDR3 is TGTGCCAGCAGTTTAAGGCCAGGGGGCTCCTACGAGCAGTACTTC. This translates into CASSLRPGGSYEQYF.

V usage is TRBV7-9 and J usage is TRBJ2-7; 7 bases map to TRBD1. The CDR3 is 14 residues long. Germline loops: CDR1 SEHNR, CDR2 FQNEAQ (reference sequence). Germline trimming cut 4 bases from V and 3 bases from J; bases unmatched to any gene: 6. CDR3 loop: CASSSRQGNYEQYF. The CDR3 nucleotides are TGTGCCAGCAGCTCCCGACAGGGAAACTACGAGCAGTACTTC.

V gene TRBV6-6 combines with J gene TRBJ2-2, with 7 bases that match TRBD2. CDR1 and CDR2 from the germline V gene are MNHNY and SVGAGI (reference sequence). The length of the CDR3 is 15 residues. V lost 2 bases and J lost 3; bases outside the gene matches: 3. CDR3 sequence: CASSYEGGYTGELFF. Written as DNA, the CDR3 is TGTGCCAGCAGTTACGAGGGAGGGTACACCGGGGAGCTGTTTTTT.

This clone was seen a handful of times. CDR3 in amino acids: CASSLRTVGEKLFF. CDR3 nucleotides: TGTGCCAGCAGTCTAAGGACAGTGGGCGAAAAACTGTTTTTT. The rearrangement joins TRBV28 to TRBJ1-4; D may be TRBD1 (6 bases). In germline, CDR1 is MDHEN, CDR2 SYDVKM. V lost 5 bases to trimming and J lost 8 bases, with 15 bases between them. The CDR3 loop spans 14 amino acids.

The chain combines TRBV6-5 with TRBJ1-2, with unresolved D. The V gene lost 2 bases and the J gene lost 2 bases, with 12 bases spanning the gap. Germline-derived CDR1 and CDR2 are MNHEY and SVGAGI. The CDR3 runs 15 residues. The CDR3 nucleotides read TGTGCCAGCAGTTACGGCGGGGAGCCAAACTATGGCTACACCTTC. Its translation is CASSYGGEPNYGYTF.

This clone appeared a few times. The chain has TRBV2 and TRBJ2-2; D gene ambiguous. Between the trimmed V and J ends, which lost 6 bases and 7 bases, there was a span of 6 bases. The CDR3 extends over 11 amino acids. Germline V CDR1 and CDR2: SNHLY, FYNNEI. The CDR3 protein is CASRENGELFF. As DNA, the CDR3 is TGTGCCAGCAGGGAGAACGGGGAGCTGTTTTTT.

The rearrangement links TRBV20-1 to TRBJ2-1; D is undetermined. The CDR3 has 11 residues. V gave up 5 bases and J gave up 8 bases, with 10 bases separating them. CDR1 and CDR2 from the germline V gene are DFQATT and SNEGSKA (reference sequence). The CDR3 sequence is CSALGSDEQFF. The CDR3 DNA follows: TGCAGTGCTCTCGGTTCCGATGAGCAGTTCTTC.

This rearrangement joins TRBV5-1 to TRBJ1-5; 12 nucleotides agree with TRBD1. Germline lookup yields CDR1 SGHRS and CDR2 YFSETQ. V was pared by 4 bases and J by 5 bases, with 4 bases of the junction left unmatched. The CDR3 contains 15 residues. CDR3 in DNA: TGCGCCAGCAGCCTAGGGACAGGGGGCCATCAGCCCCAGCATTTT. It specifies CASSLGTGGHQPQHF.